This T cell receptor beta chain was found in a study of OX40 agonist ivuxolimab in advanced cancers. Study-level background: Patients received intravenous ivuxolimab every 2 weeks at 0.01 to 10 mg/kg. Participants averaged approximately 60 years of age (range about 23 to 80) and were around 80% male. Study-wide results and limits: With doses of 0.1-3.0 mg/kg, partial responders showed among the lowest clonal expansion.

The count of this clone is one. Its target is not known. The CDR3 totals 16 residues. V was trimmed by 6 bases and J by 0 bases, leaving 16 bases between them. CDR1 and CDR2 from the germline V gene are SEHNR and FQNEAQ (reference sequence). Some clones are missing from TCRdb's copy, which holds only in-frame ones; the method was immunoSEQ multiplex PCR. This sample yields about 31,000 clones, of which 75% to 90% are seen a single time; 31% belongs to the top ten. The chain has TRBV7-9 and TRBJ2-3; D remains ambiguous. This clonotype was sampled from an adult with an advanced solid tumor such as melanoma, head and neck, liver or kidney cancer. This material consisted of CD4+ or CD8+ T cells sorted from blood, taken in a trial of the OX40 agonist ivuxolimab. The CDR3 region has the DNA TGTGCCAGCAGTCCTATTGGCACGTCTAGCACAGATACGCAGTATTTT. This translates into CASSPIGTSSTDTQYF.